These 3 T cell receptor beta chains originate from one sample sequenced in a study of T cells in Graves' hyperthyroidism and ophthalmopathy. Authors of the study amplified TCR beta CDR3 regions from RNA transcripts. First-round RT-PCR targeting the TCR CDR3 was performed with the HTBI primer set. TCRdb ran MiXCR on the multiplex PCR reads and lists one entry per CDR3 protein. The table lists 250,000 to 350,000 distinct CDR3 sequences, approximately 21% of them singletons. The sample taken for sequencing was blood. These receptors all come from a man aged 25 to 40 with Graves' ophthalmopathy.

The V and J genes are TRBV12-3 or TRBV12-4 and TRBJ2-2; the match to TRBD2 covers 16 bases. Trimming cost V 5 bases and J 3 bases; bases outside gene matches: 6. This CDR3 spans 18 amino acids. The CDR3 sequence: CASSLGLAGGPHTGELFF. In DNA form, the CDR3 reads TGTGCCAGCAGTCTGGGACTAGCGGGAGGGCCACACACCGGGGAGCTGTTTTTT.

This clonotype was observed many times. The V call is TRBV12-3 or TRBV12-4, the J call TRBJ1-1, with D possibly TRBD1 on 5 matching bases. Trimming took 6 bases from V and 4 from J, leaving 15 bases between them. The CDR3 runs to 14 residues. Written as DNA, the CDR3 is TGTGCCAGCAGATCGTCCAGGGTTGGCACTGAAGCTTTCTTT. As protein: CASRSSRVGTEAFF.

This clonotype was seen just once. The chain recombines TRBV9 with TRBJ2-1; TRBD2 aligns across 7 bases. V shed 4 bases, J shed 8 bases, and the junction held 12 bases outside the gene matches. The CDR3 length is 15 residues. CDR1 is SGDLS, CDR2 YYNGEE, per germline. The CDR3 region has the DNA TGTGCCAGCAGCCCCGGCCTAGCGGACGGCGATGAGCAGTTCTTC. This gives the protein CASSPGLADGDEQFF.